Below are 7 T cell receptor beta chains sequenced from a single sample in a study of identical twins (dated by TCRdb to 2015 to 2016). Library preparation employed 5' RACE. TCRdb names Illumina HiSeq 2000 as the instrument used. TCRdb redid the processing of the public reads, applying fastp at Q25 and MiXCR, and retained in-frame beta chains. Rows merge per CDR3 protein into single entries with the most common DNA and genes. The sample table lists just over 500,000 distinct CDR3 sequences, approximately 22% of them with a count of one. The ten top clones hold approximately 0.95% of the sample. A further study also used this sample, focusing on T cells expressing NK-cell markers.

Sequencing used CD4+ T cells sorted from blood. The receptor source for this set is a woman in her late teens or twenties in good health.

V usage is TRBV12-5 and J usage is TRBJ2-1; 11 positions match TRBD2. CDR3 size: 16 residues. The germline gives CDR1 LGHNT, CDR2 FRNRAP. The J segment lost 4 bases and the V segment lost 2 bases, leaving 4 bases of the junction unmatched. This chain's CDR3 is CASGLTTSGRYNEQFF. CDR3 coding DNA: TGTGCTAGTGGTTTGACAACTAGCGGGAGATACAATGAGCAGTTCTTC.

CDR3 coding DNA: TGTGCCAGCAGTGTAGCGGGAGACGCAGATACGCAGTATTTT. Protein: CASSVAGDADTQYF. This rearrangement joins TRBV6-1 to TRBJ2-3; 9 nucleotides agree with TRBD2. Germline V gives CDR1 MNHNS, CDR2 SASEGT. The CDR3 consists of 14 residues. The trim removed 4 bases at V and 4 bases at J, leaving 3 bases unmatched.

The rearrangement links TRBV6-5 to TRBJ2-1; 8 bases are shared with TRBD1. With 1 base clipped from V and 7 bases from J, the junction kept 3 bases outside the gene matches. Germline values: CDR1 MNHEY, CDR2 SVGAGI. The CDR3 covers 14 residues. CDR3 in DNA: TGTGCCAGCAGTTACTTGGACAGGGTAAATGAGCAGTTCTTC. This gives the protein CASSYLDRVNEQFF.

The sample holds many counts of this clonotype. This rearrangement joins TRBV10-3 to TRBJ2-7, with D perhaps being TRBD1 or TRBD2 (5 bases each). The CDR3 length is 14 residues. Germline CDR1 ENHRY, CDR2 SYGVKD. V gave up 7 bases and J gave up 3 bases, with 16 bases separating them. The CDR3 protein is CAINPGPTFYEQYF. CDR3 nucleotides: TGTGCCATCAACCCGGGACCGACGTTCTACGAGCAGTACTTC.

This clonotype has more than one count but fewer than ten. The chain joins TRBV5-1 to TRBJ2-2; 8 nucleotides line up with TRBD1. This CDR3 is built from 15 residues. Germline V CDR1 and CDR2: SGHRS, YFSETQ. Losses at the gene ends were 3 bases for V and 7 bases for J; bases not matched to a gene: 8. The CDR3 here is CASSWNQGAVGELFF. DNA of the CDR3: TGCGCCAGCAGCTGGAATCAGGGGGCCGTCGGGGAGCTGTTTTTT.

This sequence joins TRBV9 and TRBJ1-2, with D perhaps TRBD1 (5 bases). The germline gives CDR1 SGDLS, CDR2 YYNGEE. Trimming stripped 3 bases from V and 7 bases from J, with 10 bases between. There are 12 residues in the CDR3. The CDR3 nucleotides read TGTGCCAGCAGCGCGCAAAGGGGTGGCTACACCTTC. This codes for CASSAQRGGYTF. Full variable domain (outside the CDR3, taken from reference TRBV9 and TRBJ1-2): DSGVTQTPKHLITATGQRVTLRCSPRSGDLSVYWYQQSLDQGLQFLIQYYNGEERAKGNILERFSAQQFPDLHSELNLSSLELGDSALYFCASSAQRGGYTFGSGTRLTVV.

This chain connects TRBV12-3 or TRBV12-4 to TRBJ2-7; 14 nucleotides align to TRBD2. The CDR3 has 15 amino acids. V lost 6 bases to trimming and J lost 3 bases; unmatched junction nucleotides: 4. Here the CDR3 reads CASRVGLAGVYEQYF. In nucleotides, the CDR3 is TGTGCCAGCAGGGTGGGACTAGCGGGGGTCTACGAGCAGTACTTC.